These T cell receptor beta chains were read from a single sample in a study of T cell repertoires in cytomegalovirus infection. TCRdb processed the reads anew with MiXCR; each CDR3 protein has one entry. The sample holds about 250,000 distinct CDR3 sequences, approximately 6.7% seen once. The sequenced sample consisted of PBMCs. These receptors came from a human donor in good health (CMV status not recorded). Some clones in this sample may be carry-over from other donors' samples. The CDR3 runs from the conserved cysteine through the conserved F or W. A D gene is named only where the DNA matches it firmly. Rows give clone size only sometimes, using once, few, many, or a class for an expanded clone.

d_gene: -; v_gene: TRBV7-9; j_gene: TRBJ2-7; abundance: many; CDR3nt: TGTGCCAGCAGCTTAACTGTGTCACCGAGCTCCTACGAGCAGTACTTC; CDR3aa: CASSLTVSPSSYEQYF
d_gene: -; v_gene: TRBV6-5; j_gene: TRBJ2-7; abundance: many; CDR3nt: TGTGCCAGCAGTTATCGCGGCGGCGAGCAGTACTTC; CDR3aa: CASSYRGGEQYF
d_gene: -; v_gene: TRBV7-9; j_gene: TRBJ1-4; abundance: many; CDR3nt: TGTGCCAGCAGCTTAGGACAGAGCAATGAAAAACTGTTTTTT; CDR3aa: CASSLGQSNEKLFF
d_gene: TRBD1; v_gene: TRBV4-3; j_gene: TRBJ1-5; abundance: many; CDR3nt: TGCGCCAGCAGCCAAGATCATCGGGACAGGGGGCGTCAGCCCCAGCATTTT; CDR3aa: CASSQDHRDRGRQPQHF
d_gene: -; v_gene: TRBV18; j_gene: TRBJ2-7; abundance: few; CDR3nt: TGTGCCAGCTCACCGGCTAACTACGAGCAGTACTTC; CDR3aa: CASSPANYEQYF
d_gene: -; v_gene: TRBV29-1; j_gene: TRBJ2-7; abundance: many; CDR3nt: TGCAGCGTCGCCAGGGGATCGGAACAGTACTTC; CDR3aa: CSVARGSEQYF
d_gene: TRBD1; v_gene: TRBV11-2; j_gene: TRBJ1-2; abundance: few; CDR3nt: TGTGCCAGCAGGACCAGGGGGCGAGGGGGCTACACCTTC; CDR3aa: CASRTRGRGGYTF
d_gene: -; v_gene: TRBV29-1; j_gene: TRBJ1-5; abundance: -; CDR3nt: TGCAGCGTCGGCTCTAGCCAGGGGAATCAGCCCCAGCATTTT; CDR3aa: CSVGSSQGNQPQHF
d_gene: -; v_gene: TRBV7-2; j_gene: TRBJ1-4; abundance: many; CDR3nt: TGTGCCAGCAGCGCGTCAGCTGAAAAACTGTTTTTT; CDR3aa: CASSASAEKLFF
d_gene: -; v_gene: TRBV7-2; j_gene: TRBJ2-7; abundance: many; CDR3nt: TGTGCCAGCAGCACCGGGGCAGCCGGAGTCTACGAGCAGTACTTC; CDR3aa: CASSTGAAGVYEQYF
d_gene: -; v_gene: TRBV28; j_gene: TRBJ1-4; abundance: many; CDR3nt: TGTGCCAGCTTCGCCGGGACTGCTAATGAAAAACTGTTTTTT; CDR3aa: CASFAGTANEKLFF
d_gene: -; v_gene: TRBV7-6; j_gene: TRBJ2-1; abundance: many; CDR3nt: TGTGCCAGCACCAGGGGAAATGAGCAGTTCTTC; CDR3aa: CASTRGNEQFF
d_gene: -; v_gene: TRBV20-1; j_gene: TRBJ2-3; abundance: many; CDR3nt: TGCAGTGCTAGAGAGGGGGGAGGCACAGATACGCAGTATTTT; CDR3aa: CSAREGGGTDTQYF
d_gene: -; v_gene: TRBV7-2; j_gene: TRBJ1-1; abundance: many; CDR3nt: TGTGCCAGCAGCTTAGAAGCAGTGATGAACACTGAAGCTTTCTTT; CDR3aa: CASSLEAVMNTEAFF
d_gene: -; v_gene: TRBV7-2; j_gene: TRBJ1-1; abundance: many; CDR3nt: TGTGCCAGCAGCTTAGAGGGATTGTGGAACACTGAAGCTTTCTTT; CDR3aa: CASSLEGLWNTEAFF
d_gene: -; v_gene: TRBV14; j_gene: TRBJ1-2; abundance: -; CDR3nt: TGTGCCAGCAGCCTTCTCGGGGACCAGTCAGGGCTCTATGGCTACACCTTC; CDR3aa: CASSLLGDQSGLYGYTF
d_gene: -; v_gene: TRBV7-2; j_gene: TRBJ1-1; abundance: many; CDR3nt: TGTGCCAGCAGCACCCCCCTGGGCACTGAAGCTTTCTTT; CDR3aa: CASSTPLGTEAFF
d_gene: -; v_gene: TRBV28; j_gene: TRBJ2-6; abundance: many; CDR3nt: TGTGCCAGCAGTTCGCAGGGAGAAGAGGCTGGGGCCAACGTCCTGACTTTC; CDR3aa: CASSSQGEEAGANVLTF
d_gene: TRBD1; v_gene: TRBV12-3/TRBV12-4; j_gene: TRBJ1-2; abundance: many; CDR3nt: TGTGCCAGCAGTTCAAGATTTTCCAAGGCACAGGGGAACTACACCTTC; CDR3aa: CASSSRFSKAQGNYTF
d_gene: -; v_gene: TRBV28; j_gene: TRBJ1-1; abundance: many; CDR3nt: TGTGCCAGCAGTTTACAACAGGGAGGTGAAGCTTTCTTT; CDR3aa: CASSLQQGGEAFF
d_gene: -; v_gene: TRBV2; j_gene: TRBJ2-4; abundance: few; CDR3nt: TGTGCCAGCAGTGAATTCTCGCCTCTTGCAGCCAAAAACATTCAGTACTTC; CDR3aa: CASSEFSPLAAKNIQYF
d_gene: TRBD2; v_gene: TRBV7-2; j_gene: TRBJ2-5; abundance: many; CDR3nt: TGTGCCAGCAGCTTACCCGGACTAGCGGGGGGGCAACAGACCCAGTACTTC; CDR3aa: CASSLPGLAGGQQTQYF
d_gene: -; v_gene: TRBV19; j_gene: TRBJ2-1; abundance: many; CDR3nt: TGTGCCAGTAGTATCGGCAGAAACAATGAGCAGTTCTTC; CDR3aa: CASSIGRNNEQFF
d_gene: -; v_gene: TRBV7-2; j_gene: TRBJ2-7; abundance: many; CDR3nt: TGTGCCAGCAGCTTAAGGGGGGCTACCTACGAGCAGTACTTC; CDR3aa: CASSLRGATYEQYF
d_gene: -; v_gene: TRBV4-3; j_gene: TRBJ2-1; abundance: -; CDR3nt: TGCGCCAGCAGCCAAGCCGGAGACAATGAGCAGTTCTTC; CDR3aa: CASSQAGDNEQFF
d_gene: TRBD1; v_gene: TRBV12-3/TRBV12-4; j_gene: TRBJ2-6; abundance: many; CDR3nt: TGTGCCAGCAGTCTGTTGACAGGGGGCCCCTCTGGGGCCAACGTCCTGACTTTC; CDR3aa: CASSLLTGGPSGANVLTF
d_gene: TRBD1; v_gene: TRBV7-2; j_gene: TRBJ1-5; abundance: many; CDR3nt: TGTGCCAGCAGCTCGGGGACAGGGGCCGAGCAGCCCCAGCATTTT; CDR3aa: CASSSGTGAEQPQHF
d_gene: TRBD1; v_gene: TRBV20-1; j_gene: TRBJ2-7; abundance: many; CDR3nt: TGCAGTGCTTGGACAGGTCGATCCTACGAGCAGTACTTC; CDR3aa: CSAWTGRSYEQYF
d_gene: -; v_gene: TRBV7-2; j_gene: TRBJ2-1; abundance: many; CDR3nt: TGTGCCAGCAGCTTTGAGCGGGCTGCCAATGAGCAGTTCTTC; CDR3aa: CASSFERAANEQFF
d_gene: TRBD1; v_gene: TRBV12-3/TRBV12-4; j_gene: TRBJ1-4; abundance: many; CDR3nt: TGTGCCAGCAGGCTGACAGGGGGAGATGAAAAACTGTTTTTT; CDR3aa: CASRLTGGDEKLFF
d_gene: TRBD2; v_gene: TRBV19; j_gene: TRBJ2-1; abundance: many; CDR3nt: TGTGCCAGTAAGGGACTAGCGGGGGGGCCCAATGAGCAGTTCTTC; CDR3aa: CASKGLAGGPNEQFF
d_gene: TRBD1; v_gene: TRBV19; j_gene: TRBJ1-2; abundance: many; CDR3nt: TGTGCCAGTAGTCCACGGGACAGGGGAAACTATGGCTACACCTTC; CDR3aa: CASSPRDRGNYGYTF